This entry lists 28 T cell receptor beta chains sequenced from one sample in a study of T-cell reconstitution after alpha-beta-depleted transplantation in children. Library preparation (for TCRbeta) was performed with unique molecular identifiers. TCRdb itself ran the PCR reads through MiXCR, one entry per CDR3 protein. Among 500,000 to 750,000 distinct CDR3 sequences listed, 10% to 15% were seen once. This specimen was PBMCs, mostly from graft donor cells, taken 360 days after TCRalphabeta/CD19-depleted stem cell transplant. These receptors were obtained from a male patient under 18 who had a stem cell transplant for acute myeloid leukemia, so the T cells may come from the graft donor.

The rearrangement joins TRBV5-4 to TRBJ2-3; 15 bases align to TRBD2. The CDR3 has 19 residues. Germline V gene sequence: CDR1 SGHNT, CDR2 YYREEE (reference sequence). V trimming: 0 bases; J trimming: 0 bases; junction bases outside the gene matches: 5. CDR3 sequence: CASSLAQGLAGGSTDTQYF. The DNA of the CDR3 is TGTGCCAGCAGCTTGGCCCAGGGACTAGCGGGAGGAAGCACAGATACGCAGTATTTT. Full variable domain (missing parts from reference TRBV5-4 and TRBJ2-3): ETGVTQSPTHLIKTRGQQVTLRCSSQSGHNTVSWYQQALGQGPQFIFQYYREEENGRGNFPPRFSGLQFPNYSSELNVNALELDDSALYLCASSLAQGLAGGSTDTQYFGPGTRLTVL.

This clonotype was detected a few times. The junction departs from germline at one end; a sequencing error may be responsible. This chain links TRBV7-7 with TRBJ2-2; D is perhaps TRBD1 (6 bases). Germline V CDR1 and CDR2: SSHAT, FNYEAQ (reference sequence). CDR3 length equals 16 residues. The CDR3 region has the DNA TGTGCTAGCAGCTTAGCTACAGGGACCGGCGCCGGGGAGCTGTTTTTT. It is translated as CASSLATGTGAGELFF.

The chain is built from TRBV28 and TRBJ2-4; 7 bases match TRBD1. J lost 8 bases, V lost 3 bases, and 7 bases had no gene match. The CDR3 sequence is 14 residues long. CDR1 MDHEN and CDR2 SYDVKM come from the germline V gene. The CDR3 nucleotides read TGTGCCAGCAGTTTCACAGGGGTCTGGTACATTCAGTACTTC. Its translation: CASSFTGVWYIQYF.

This clonotype was detected only a few times. The V call is TRBV20-1, the J call TRBJ2-2; D might be TRBD1 (6 bases). V was shortened by 1 base and J by 2 bases, with 8 bases between the two germline ends. Germline CDR1 and CDR2: DFQATT and SNEGSKA (reference sequence). This CDR3 comprises 14 residues. The CDR3 is CSARVQGNTGELFF. CDR3 DNA: TGCAGTGCTAGAGTACAGGGAAACACCGGGGAGCTGTTTTTT.

This clonotype has a handful of counts. Written as DNA, the CDR3 is TGTGCCAGCAGCGTAGCTGGCGGGATGGGAGATACGCAGTATTTT. Its protein is CASSVAGGMGDTQYF. The rearrangement joins TRBV9 to TRBJ2-3, with D perhaps TRBD2 (6 bases). The V end lost 0 bases, the J end lost 5 bases, and 13 bases lay between the germline ends. There are 15 residues in the CDR3. CDR1 is SGDLS, CDR2 YYNGEE, per germline.

The chain combines TRBV7-2 with TRBJ2-7, with 8 bases aligning to TRBD2. This CDR3 has 14 amino acids. V trimming: 3 bases; J trimming: 5 bases; junction bases outside the gene matches: 6. Germline V gives CDR1 SGHTA, CDR2 FQGNSA. The CDR3 DNA reads TGTGCCAGCAGCTTCCTAGCGGGTCGCGACGAGCAGTACTTC. Residues: CASSFLAGRDEQYF.

This clonotype was seen repeatedly, ten times or more. A junction boundary mismatches the germline segment, possibly from a read error. J is TRBJ2-7 and V is TRBV7-7; 11 bases align to TRBD1. The germline CDR1 and CDR2 sequences are SSHAT and FNYEAQ (reference sequence). This CDR3 has 15 amino acids. The CDR3 sequence is CASSPRTGGLHEQYF. The CDR3 DNA follows: TGTGCTAGCAGCCCCCGGACAGGGGGCCTACACGAGCAGTACTTC.

This chain connects TRBV7-2 to TRBJ2-2, with D possibly being TRBD1 (5 bases). The V gene lost 2 bases and the J gene lost 5 bases, with 6 bases spanning the gap. The CDR3 runs to 13 residues. CDR1 is SGHTA, CDR2 FQGNSA, per germline. The CDR3 reads CASSLKGTGELFF. In DNA, the CDR3 is TGTGCCAGCAGCTTAAAGGGGACCGGGGAGCTGTTTTTT. The variable domain in full, with the rest retrieved from reference TRBV7-2 and TRBJ2-2, is GAGVSQSPSNKVTEKGKDVELRCDPISGHTALYWYRQSLGQGLEFLIYFQGNSAPDKSGLPSDRFSAERTGGSVSTLTIQRTQQEDSAVYLCASSLKGTGELFFGEGSRLTVL.

This clonotype came up many times. The chain links TRBV5-4 to TRBJ2-7; D may match TRBD1 or TRBD2 (5 bases each). The V and J ends lost 4 bases and 0 bases respectively, with 11 bases between them. The length of the CDR3 is 14 residues. Germline V CDR1 and CDR2: SGHNT, YYREEE (reference sequence). In DNA, the CDR3 is TGTGCCAGCAGCGTCGGGACGGCCTCCTACGAGCAGTACTTC. Encoded protein: CASSVGTASYEQYF.

The sample holds many counts of this clonotype. This chain connects TRBV29-1 to TRBJ2-5; 12 positions match TRBD2. This CDR3 is built from 17 residues. Germline values: CDR1 SQVTM, CDR2 ANQGSEA. V was clipped by 4 bases and J by 5 bases; unmatched bases: 14. CDR3: CSVGYVTSGRIEETQYF. The CDR3 bases are TGCAGCGTTGGTTATGTGACTAGCGGGAGAATCGAGGAGACCCAGTACTTC.

The rearrangement joins TRBV20-1 to TRBJ2-7; the D is unclear. The germline V gene encodes CDR1 DFQATT and CDR2 SNEGSKA (reference sequence). There are 14 residues in the CDR3. Trimming stripped 3 bases from V and 1 base from J, with 13 bases between. CDR3 coding DNA: TGCAGTGCTAGTAAGGACGCGTTATCCTACGAGCAGTACTTC. This gives the protein CSASKDALSYEQYF.

The V call is TRBV7-2, the J call TRBJ2-1; D might be TRBD2 (6 bases). This CDR3 has 15 residues. Germline loops: CDR1 SGHTA, CDR2 FQGNSA. V lost 0 bases and J lost 6, with 12 bases in between. This chain's CDR3 is CASSLATLAFNEQFF. In DNA, the CDR3 is TGTGCCAGCAGCTTAGCCACGCTAGCGTTCAATGAGCAGTTCTTC.

This clonotype was detected a few times. The V call is TRBV6-2 or TRBV6-3, the J call TRBJ1-5; 8 bases fit TRBD1. V lost 0 bases to trimming and J lost 5 bases; unmatched junction nucleotides: 3. The CDR3 totals 15 residues. Per the germline V gene, CDR1 is MNHEY and CDR2 is SVGEGT. CDR3 in amino acids: CASSYSGQGYQPQHF. The CDR3 DNA follows: TGTGCCAGCAGTTACTCCGGACAGGGCTATCAGCCCCAGCATTTT.

This rearrangement joins TRBV29-1 to TRBJ2-5; D uncertain. The CDR3 runs 11 residues. Germline CDR1 is SQVTM and CDR2 is ANQGSEA. V lost 4 bases to trimming and J lost 5 bases, with 8 bases between them. In nucleotides, the CDR3 is TGCAGCGTTGTCCCGGGCGAGACCCAGTACTTC. Protein sequence: CSVVPGETQYF.

This clonotype was observed once. The chain is built from TRBV12-3 or TRBV12-4 and TRBJ1-3; a possible D gene is TRBD1 (6 bases). V gave up 7 bases and J gave up 0 bases, with 10 bases separating them. This CDR3 is built from 14 residues. The CDR3 nucleotides read TGTGCCAGCATTGAGGACAGCTCTGGAAACACCATATATTTT. This sequence encodes CASIEDSSGNTIYF.

This sequence joins TRBV15 and TRBJ2-1; D is ambiguous. The germline V gene has CDR1 LNHNV and CDR2 YYDKDF (reference sequence). V was cut by 6 bases and J by 3 bases, with 12 bases left in between. The CDR3 is made up of 14 amino acids. CDR3 DNA: TGTGCCACCAGTGAGCTAGTTGGCTACAATGAGCAGTTCTTC. Translation gives CATSELVGYNEQFF.

This clonotype was found many times. The rearrangement joins TRBV4-2 to TRBJ2-1; 8 bases agree with TRBD2. The V gene's germline CDR1 is LGHNA and CDR2 YNFKEQ. Trimming took 1 base from V and 2 from J; bases not matched to a gene: 4. CDR3 size: 16 residues. CDR3 nucleotides: TGTGCCAGCAGCCAAGGTGGGACTAGGACCTACAATGAGCAGTTCTTC. This codes for CASSQGGTRTYNEQFF.

The sample holds a few counts of this clonotype. This chain joins TRBV7-9 and TRBJ2-7, with 9 bases matching TRBD1. Per germline, CDR1 SEHNR and CDR2 FQNEAQ (reference sequence). CDR3 size: 14 residues. V dropped 0 bases and J dropped 6; count of bases not matched to a gene: 3. CDR3 nucleotides: TGTGCCAGCAGCTTAGCGCAGACAGGGGGCGAGCAGTACTTC. Translating it yields CASSLAQTGGEQYF.

This clonotype was found many times. The chain uses TRBV5-1 and TRBJ2-3; 13 positions match TRBD2. V was pared by 7 bases and J by 4 bases, with 3 bases of the junction left unmatched. The CDR3 consists of 14 residues. The germline gives CDR1 SGHRS, CDR2 YFSETQ. CDR3 protein: CASRLAGGADTQYF. The CDR3 nucleotides are TGCGCCAGCCGACTAGCGGGAGGCGCAGATACGCAGTATTTT.

This clonotype was counted between two and nine times. The V gene is TRBV20-1, the J gene TRBJ2-5, with unresolved D. CDR3 length equals 12 residues. Germline V gene sequence: CDR1 DFQATT, CDR2 SNEGSKA (reference sequence). V was cut by 2 bases and J by 4 bases, with 8 bases left in between. CDR3 amino acids: CSARKGAETQYF. The CDR3 DNA follows: TGCAGTGCTAGAAAGGGTGCAGAGACCCAGTACTTC.

This clonotype was detected ten times or more. The chain has TRBV3-1 and TRBJ2-2; no firm D call. The CDR3 spans 15 residues. CDR1 and CDR2 from the germline V gene are LGHDT and YNNKEL (reference sequence). Trimming removed 4 bases from V and 8 bases from J, with 17 bases in between. CDR3 nucleotides: TGTGCCAGCAGCCTCCGGGCCATCGCTGGGGGGGAGCTGTTTTTT. Translating it yields CASSLRAIAGGELFF.

This clonotype was seen a handful of times. The rearrangement uses TRBV7-2 and TRBJ2-4; TRBD1 matches at 9 bases. The CDR3 sequence is 20 residues long. V was clipped by 0 bases and J by 0 bases; unmatched bases: 12. CDR1 is SGHTA and CDR2 is FQGNSA in the germline V gene. The CDR3 region has the DNA TGTGCCAGCAGCTTAGCATTCTTAGGACAGGGGTATAGAGCCAAAAACATTCAGTACTTC. This sequence encodes CASSLAFLGQGYRAKNIQYF.

The chain uses TRBV7-8 and TRBJ1-4; a weak D match, TRBD1 (5 bases). CDR1 SGHVS and CDR2 FQNEAQ come from the germline V gene. V lost 3 bases and J lost 4, with 21 bases in between. The CDR3 is 18 amino acids. The CDR3 spells CASSFRRASELYNEKLFF. Here the CDR3 DNA reads TGTGCCAGCAGCTTCCGCAGGGCATCCGAACTGTATAATGAAAAACTGTTTTTT.

The rearrangement links TRBV7-8 to TRBJ2-5; the match to TRBD1 covers 8 bases. From germline, CDR1 is SGHVS and CDR2 FQNEAQ. The V segment lost 2 bases and the J segment 2 bases; nucleotides outside the gene matches: 19. There are 20 residues in the CDR3. This chain's CDR3 is CASSLFRSHRQGKTQETQYF. The CDR3 DNA follows: TGTGCCAGCAGCTTATTCCGTTCCCATCGACAGGGGAAGACTCAAGAGACCCAGTACTTC.

There are a few counts of this clonotype. This chain connects TRBV15 to TRBJ2-5; TRBD2 matches at 11 bases. With V trimmed by 0 bases and J by 5 bases, 14 bases remained unmatched. This CDR3 is built from 19 residues. Germline V gene data show CDR1 as LNHNV and CDR2 as YYDKDF (reference sequence). This chain's CDR3 is CATSRELAGGQVGLETQYF. The CDR3, as DNA: TGTGCCACCAGCAGAGAGCTAGCGGGAGGCCAAGTAGGGCTGGAGACCCAGTACTTC.

This clonotype was detected ten times or more. The gene calls are TRBV20-1 and TRBJ2-2, with 7 bases identical to TRBD2. Germline V CDR1 and CDR2: DFQATT, SNEGSKA (reference sequence). The CDR3 runs 14 residues. V lost 3 bases and J lost 1; bases outside the gene matches: 2. CDR3: CSASSGGNTGELFF. CDR3 in DNA: TGCAGTGCTAGTTCGGGGGGGAACACCGGGGAGCTGTTTTTT.

This clonotype occurred a few times. The chain is built from TRBV20-1 and TRBJ2-2; 7 nucleotides line up with TRBD2. V shed 5 bases, J shed 5 bases, and the junction held 8 bases outside the gene matches. This CDR3 has 14 residues. Germline-derived CDR1 and CDR2 are DFQATT and SNEGSKA (reference sequence). CDR3 residues: CSARSGVETGELFF. In DNA, the CDR3 is TGCAGTGCTCGCAGCGGGGTTGAGACCGGGGAGCTGTTTTTT.

This CDR3 reads CASSTGAGGGYGYTF. The CDR3 DNA reads as TGTGCCAGCAGTACTGGGGCAGGGGGCGGTTATGGCTACACCTTC. V gene TRBV7-3 combines with J gene TRBJ1-2; 8 nucleotides match TRBD1. Germline lookup yields CDR1 SGHTA and CDR2 FQGTGA. The CDR3 loop spans 15 amino acids. V shed 6 bases, J shed 5 bases, and the junction held 11 bases outside the gene matches.